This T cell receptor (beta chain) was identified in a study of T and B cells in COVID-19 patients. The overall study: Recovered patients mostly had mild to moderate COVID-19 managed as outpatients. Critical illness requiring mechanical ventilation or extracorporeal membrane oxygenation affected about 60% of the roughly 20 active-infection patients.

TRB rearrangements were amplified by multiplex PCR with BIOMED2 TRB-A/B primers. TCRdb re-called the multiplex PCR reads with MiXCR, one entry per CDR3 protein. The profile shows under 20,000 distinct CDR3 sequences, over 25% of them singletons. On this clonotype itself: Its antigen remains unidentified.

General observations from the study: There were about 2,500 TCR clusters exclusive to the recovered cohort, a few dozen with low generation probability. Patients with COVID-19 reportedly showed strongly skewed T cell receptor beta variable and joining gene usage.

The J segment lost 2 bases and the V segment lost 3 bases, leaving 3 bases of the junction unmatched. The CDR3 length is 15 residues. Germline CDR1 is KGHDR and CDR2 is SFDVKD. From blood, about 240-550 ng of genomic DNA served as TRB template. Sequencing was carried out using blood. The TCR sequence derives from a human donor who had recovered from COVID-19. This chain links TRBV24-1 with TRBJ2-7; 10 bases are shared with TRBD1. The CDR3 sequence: CATSDPGTGAYEQYF. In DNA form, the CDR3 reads TGTGCCACCAGTGATCCCGGGACAGGGGCCTACGAGCAGTACTTC.